The rows below give T cell receptor beta chains drawn from one sample of a study of beta chain features in type 1 diabetes. Sequenced by immunoSEQ multiplex PCR; TCRdb stores in-frame clones only, minus some. The sample includes tens of thousands of clones, approximately 32% of them seen just once. The sample comprised stem cell memory CD4+ T cells from blood. These receptors originate from a young woman in good health. The CDR3 runs from the conserved cysteine through the conserved F or W. A D gene is named only where the DNA matches it firmly. Only some rows state a clone size, as once, few, many or a class for expanded clones.

v_gene	j_gene	d_gene	abundance	CDR3nt	CDR3aa
TRBV2	TRBJ1-5	NA	NA	TGTGCCAGCAGTGAAGGGGGCCGAGGTCAGCCCCAGCATTTT	CASSEGGRGQPQHF
TRBV19	TRBJ1-1	NA	once	TGTGCCAGCAACTCTAACTTTCACGGGCATCTAGCGGGCACTGAAGCTTTCTTT	CASNSNFHGHLAGTEAFF
TRBV4-3	TRBJ2-2	TRBD2	NA	TGCGCCAGCAGCCAGGGAGCGGGGGGGCCGACCGGGGAGCTGTTTTTT	CASSQGAGGPTGELFF
TRBV11-2	TRBJ2-5	TRBD2	NA	TGTGCCAGCAACGGGGAGGGGGAGACCCAGTACTTC	CASNGEGETQYF
TRBV6-5	TRBJ1-1	TRBD1	few	TGTGCCAGCAGTACCGGGACAGGGGATGGGACTGAAGCTTTCTTT	CASSTGTGDGTEAFF
TRBV7-2	TRBJ1-1	NA	few	TGTGCCAGCAGCTTAGCCTCCCGGGCTGAAGCTTTCTTT	CASSLASRAEAFF
TRBV2	TRBJ2-5	NA	many	TGTGCCAGCAGTGAACGCCAAGAGACCCAGTACTTC	CASSERQETQYF
TRBV7-3	TRBJ2-1	TRBD1	few	TGTGCCAGCAGCCGCGGGACAGGGTTACAGAATGAGCAGTTCTTC	CASSRGTGLQNEQFF
TRBV10-1	TRBJ2-1	TRBD1	NA	TGCGCCAGCAGCGTGACAGGGGTCGGCAATGAGCAGTTCTTC	CASSVTGVGNEQFF
TRBV9	TRBJ2-1	TRBD2	NA	TGTGCCAGCAAGGCGGGGGAGTCCTACAATGAGCAGTTCTTC	CASKAGESYNEQFF
TRBV9	TRBJ2-2	NA	NA	TGTGCCAGCACTAAAACTGGCAGGGGTGACACCGGGGAGCTGTTTTTT	CASTKTGRGDTGELFF
TRBV2	TRBJ2-1	TRBD2	NA	TGTGCCAGCAGTGATGGGGGGGGCTCCTACAATGAGCAGTTCTTC	CASSDGGGSYNEQFF
TRBV7-6	TRBJ1-1	TRBD1	once	TGTGCCAGCAGCTTAGAAACAGGGGCCGCCACTGAAGCTTTCTTT	CASSLETGAATEAFF
TRBV9	TRBJ2-2	NA	few	TGTGCCAGCAGCGTAACAGGGTCGAACACCGGGGAGCTGTTTTTT	CASSVTGSNTGELFF
TRBV7-2	TRBJ2-1	TRBD2	few	TGTGCCAGCAGCTTACTAGCGGATGAGCAGTTCTTC	CASSLLADEQFF
TRBV5-1	TRBJ2-7	TRBD1	NA	TGCGCCAGCAGCGCCGGGACAGGGTATACCTACGAGCAGTACTTC	CASSAGTGYTYEQYF
TRBV7-6	TRBJ1-4	TRBD1	NA	TGTGCCAGCAGCTTATCGGACAGGGAGGATGAAAAACTGTTTTTT	CASSLSDREDEKLFF
TRBV5-1	TRBJ2-5	NA	NA	TGCGCCAGCAGCTTCGGAGCAGACCAAGAGACCCAGTACTTC	CASSFGADQETQYF
TRBV29-1	TRBJ2-5	TRBD2	NA	TGCAGCGTTGAAGTGGGAGGGAGAGGGGAGACCCAGTACTTC	CSVEVGGRGETQYF
TRBV9	TRBJ2-7	NA	NA	TGTGCCAGCAGCGTAGATCCCTCCTCCGAGCAGTACTTC	CASSVDPSSEQYF
TRBV5-8	TRBJ2-2	TRBD2	few	TGTGCCAGCAGCTGGAGACTAGCGGGGTCCGGGGAGCTGTTTTTT	CASSWRLAGSGELFF
TRBV2	TRBJ1-2	TRBD1	NA	TGTGCCAGCAGTGAATCAAGGGACAGGGTCTATGGCTACACCTTC	CASSESRDRVYGYTF
TRBV18	TRBJ2-1	NA	few	TGTGCCAGCTCACCATCTATGGAGGGCTCCTACAATGAGCAGTTCTTC	CASSPSMEGSYNEQFF
TRBV2	TRBJ1-2	NA	NA	TGTGCCAGCAGTCAAAGGAGTAGCTATGGCTACACCTTC	CASSQRSSYGYTF
TRBV4-3	TRBJ1-5	TRBD1	once	TGCGCCAGCAGCCAGGAAGGACAGGGCGGAGGACCCCAGCATTTT	CASSQEGQGGGPQHF
TRBV6-6	TRBJ1-1	NA	NA	TGTGCCAGCAGGGAAACAGTGAACACTGAAGCTTTCTTT	CASRETVNTEAFF
TRBV7-2	TRBJ2-2	NA	few	TGTGCCAGCAGCCCCCGCGGCACCGGGGAGCTGTTTTTT	CASSPRGTGELFF
TRBV12-5	TRBJ2-7	TRBD1	NA	TGTGCTAGTGGTCCAACCCTAGGGACAGGACCACCCGAGCAGTACTTC	CASGPTLGTGPPEQYF
TRBV19	TRBJ1-1	NA	few	TGTGCCAGGTTGGGGGGGGCTAAGAACACTGAAGCTTTCTTT	CARLGGAKNTEAFF
TRBV30	TRBJ1-6	TRBD1	NA	TGTGCCTGGGTACGGGACAGGGGATCACCCCTCCACTTT	CAWVRDRGSPLHF
TRBV27	TRBJ2-5	NA	NA	TGTGCCAGCAGTCCCGGGAGAAACCAAGAGACCCAGTACTTC	CASSPGRNQETQYF
TRBV2	TRBJ2-3	NA	few	TGTGCCAGCGGTCGGGAGAGCACAGATACGCAGTATTTT	CASGRESTDTQYF
TRBV19	TRBJ2-1	NA	few	TGTGCCGGGTTCTCAGGGTCGAGGAACAATGAGCAGTTCTTC	CAGFSGSRNNEQFF
TRBV5-1	TRBJ2-5	NA	NA	TGCGCCAGCAGCTTTCAGGGGGGCGAGACCCAGTACTTC	CASSFQGGETQYF
TRBV4-1	TRBJ1-2	TRBD1	NA	TGCGCCAGCAGCCGCTCCGGGACAGTCTATGGCTACACCTTC	CASSRSGTVYGYTF
TRBV19	TRBJ2-1	TRBD1	NA	TGTGCCAGTAGTGGACAGGGCTATGAGCAGTTCTTC	CASSGQGYEQFF
TRBV19	TRBJ1-1	TRBD1	NA	TGTGCCAGTAGTATACAGACAGGGGTAACTGAAGCTTTCTTT	CASSIQTGVTEAFF
TRBV5-1	TRBJ1-5	NA	few	TGCGCCAGCAGCTTGGGGGTAGGGGATCAGCCCCAGCATTTT	CASSLGVGDQPQHF
TRBV7-2	TRBJ1-4	NA	few	TGTGCCAGCAGCTCCCTGGGGGGAGAGCCAAAACTGTTTTTT	CASSSLGGEPKLFF
TRBV29-1	TRBJ1-5	NA	many	TGCAGCGTCGGGGAATTCAATCAGCCCCAGCATTTT	CSVGEFNQPQHF
TRBV18	TRBJ1-1	TRBD1	few	TGTGCCAGCTCACCGGCCGGGACAGGGGCTGGAGCTTTCTTT	CASSPAGTGAGAFF
TRBV4-1	TRBJ2-5	NA	NA	TGCGCCAGCAGCCAAGAGTCCCCCGGGAGGGGGCGGATTGAGACCCAGTACTTC	CASSQESPGRGRIETQYF